Here is one TCR beta chain with its context. The antigen is unknown. These data originate in a study of shared clonotypes between healthy human individuals. Across the study: CD4 naive and memory got three plates each, CD8 naive two, CD8 memory one.

Germline lookup yields CDR1 MDHEN and CDR2 SYDVKM. The CDR3 consists of 15 residues. The V gene end was trimmed by 5 bases and the J gene end by 4 bases; junction bases not matched to a gene: 6. Each subset's genomic DNA was split evenly across several immunoSEQ plates. The protocol was immunoSEQ multiplex PCR, while the TCRdb copy is restricted to in-frame clones and leaves out a portion. The repertoire holds some 2,000,000 clones, 85% to 95% seen once, with 0.13% in the top ten. Study-wide findings and caveats: Clonotypes which were not shared had lower generation probabilities than clonotypes that all four donors shared.

This clonotype was sampled from a man aged 18 to 35 in good health. The sequenced sample was naive CD4+ T cells sorted from blood. The subset: CD45RA+ positively selected. The rearrangement links TRBV28 to TRBJ1-5, with TRBD1 matching over 9 bases. CDR3 DNA: TGTGCCAGCAGTGGGGGACAGGGAGGAAATCAGCCCCAGCATTTT. This gives the protein CASSGGQGGNQPQHF.